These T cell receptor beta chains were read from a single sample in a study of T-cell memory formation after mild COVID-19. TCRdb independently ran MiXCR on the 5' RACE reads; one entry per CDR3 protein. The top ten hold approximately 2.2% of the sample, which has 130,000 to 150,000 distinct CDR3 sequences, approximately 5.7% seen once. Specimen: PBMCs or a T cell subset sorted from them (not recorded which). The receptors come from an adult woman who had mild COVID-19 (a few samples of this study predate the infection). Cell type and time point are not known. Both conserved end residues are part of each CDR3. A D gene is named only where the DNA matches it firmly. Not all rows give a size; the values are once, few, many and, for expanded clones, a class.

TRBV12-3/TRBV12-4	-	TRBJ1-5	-	CASSPLANANQPQHF	TGTGCCAGCAGCCCCTTAGCTAATGCCAATCAGCCCCAGCATTTT
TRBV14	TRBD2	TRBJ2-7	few	CASSQGGERGFSYEQYF	TGTGCCAGCAGCCAAGGGGGCGAGCGGGGGTTCTCCTACGAGCAGTACTTC
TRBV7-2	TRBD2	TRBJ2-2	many	CASSLASGRAWTGELFF	TGTGCCAGCAGCTTAGCCAGCGGGAGGGCCTGGACCGGGGAGCTGTTTTTT
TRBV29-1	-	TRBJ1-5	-	CSVEQGDQPQHF	TGCAGCGTTGAACAGGGAGATCAGCCCCAGCATTTT
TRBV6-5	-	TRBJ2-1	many	CASQGSYYNEQFF	TGTGCCAGCCAGGGGAGTTACTACAATGAGCAGTTCTTC
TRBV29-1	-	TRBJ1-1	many	CSDSPLQTRTEAFF	TGCAGCGACAGCCCCCTACAAACGCGGACTGAAGCTTTCTTT
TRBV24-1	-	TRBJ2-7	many	CATSDLHLAFQWYEQYF	TGTGCCACCAGTGATTTGCATCTGGCTTTTCAGTGGTACGAGCAGTACTTC
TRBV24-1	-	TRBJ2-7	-	CATSDSRQASYEQYF	TGTGCCACCAGTGATTCCCGACAGGCCTCCTACGAGCAGTACTTC
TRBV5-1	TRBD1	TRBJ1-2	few	CASSLSPNRGAPTGYGYTF	TGCGCCAGCAGCCTGTCGCCAAACAGGGGCGCGCCCACCGGCTATGGCTACACCTTC
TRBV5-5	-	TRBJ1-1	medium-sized	CASSRPGRELDTEAFF	TGTGCCAGCAGCCGGCCCGGCAGGGAGTTGGACACTGAAGCTTTCTTT
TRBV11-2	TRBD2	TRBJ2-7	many	CASSFRGLRPYEQYF	TGTGCCAGCAGCTTTCGGGGACTAAGACCCTACGAGCAGTACTTC
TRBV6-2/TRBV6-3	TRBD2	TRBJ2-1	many	CATHVERGLAGRNEQFF	TGTGCCACACATGTAGAGAGGGGACTAGCGGGGCGGAATGAGCAGTTCTTC
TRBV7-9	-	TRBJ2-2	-	CASSVDGGLHTGELFF	TGTGCCAGCAGCGTGGACGGGGGCCTACACACCGGGGAGCTGTTTTTT
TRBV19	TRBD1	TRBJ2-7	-	CASSIPGQGNEQYF	TGTGCCAGTAGTATCCCGGGACAGGGGAACGAGCAGTACTTC
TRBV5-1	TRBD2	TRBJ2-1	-	CASKLFTSGFFEQFF	TGCGCCAGCAAATTATTCACTAGCGGCTTTTTCGAGCAGTTCTTC
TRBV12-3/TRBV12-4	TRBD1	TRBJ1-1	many	CASSILKNRGGTEAFF	TGTGCCAGCAGTATTCTCAAGAACAGGGGAGGTACTGAAGCTTTCTTT
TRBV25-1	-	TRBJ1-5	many	CASSARGRAGNQPQHF	TGTGCCAGCAGTGCGAGAGGGAGGGCTGGCAATCAGCCCCAGCATTTT
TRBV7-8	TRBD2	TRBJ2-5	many	CASSSLAGSSGTKTQYF	TGTGCCAGCAGCTCCCTAGCGGGATCCTCCGGGACCAAGACCCAGTACTTC
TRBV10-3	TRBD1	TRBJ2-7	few	CAIRRDRDTYEQYF	TGTGCCATCAGAAGAGACAGGGACACCTACGAGCAGTACTTC
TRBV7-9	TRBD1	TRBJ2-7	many	CASNGQGAFYEQYF	TGTGCCAGCAACGGACAGGGGGCCTTCTACGAGCAGTACTTC
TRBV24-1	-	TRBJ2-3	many	CATSSSLASSDTQYF	TGTGCCACCAGTTCGAGTCTAGCGTCCTCGGATACGCAGTATTTT
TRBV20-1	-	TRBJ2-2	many	CSARKQGNTGELFF	TGCAGTGCTAGGAAACAGGGAAACACCGGGGAGCTGTTTTTT
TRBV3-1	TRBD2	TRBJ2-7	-	CASSQGGTSGKYEQYF	TGTGCCAGCAGCCAAGGAGGGACTAGCGGGAAGTACGAGCAGTACTTC
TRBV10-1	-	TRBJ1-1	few	CASPEDPEENTEAFF	TGCGCCAGCCCAGAAGACCCCGAGGAGAACACTGAAGCTTTCTTT
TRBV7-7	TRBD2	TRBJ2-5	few	CASSQGLGGAVETQYF	TGTGCTAGCAGCCAAGGCCTCGGGGGGGCGGTTGAGACCCAGTACTTC
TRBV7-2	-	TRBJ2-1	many	CASSNREEQFF	TGTGCCAGCAGCAACAGGGAGGAGCAGTTCTTC
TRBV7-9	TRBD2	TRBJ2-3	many	CASSLVAGEQDTQYF	TGTGCCAGCAGCTTAGTCGCGGGGGAACAAGATACGCAGTATTTT